Sequencing of this T cell receptor (beta chain) was carried out in a study of blood T cells in healthy people across ages. CDR1 and CDR2 (germline): SNHLY, FYNNEI. The trim removed 9 bases at V and 5 bases at J, leaving 10 bases unmatched. The CDR3 contains 14 residues. The second PCR ran about 6 to 12 cycles with a sample-barcoded 5' primer and J-beta primers. TCRdb processed the 5' RACE reads anew with MiXCR; each CDR3 protein has one entry. The data contain roughly 1,000,000 distinct CDR3 sequences, 25% of them singletons. The sample also formed part of further work on T cells of mothers and their children.

The V and J genes are TRBV2 and TRBJ2-1; 7 nucleotides line up with TRBD2. The sample consisted of blood. The sequence was collected from a girl aged 2 to 9 in good health. The CDR3 sequence is CASLAEGSHNEQFF. CDR3 bases: TGTGCCAGTCTAGCGGAAGGATCCCACAATGAGCAGTTCTTC.